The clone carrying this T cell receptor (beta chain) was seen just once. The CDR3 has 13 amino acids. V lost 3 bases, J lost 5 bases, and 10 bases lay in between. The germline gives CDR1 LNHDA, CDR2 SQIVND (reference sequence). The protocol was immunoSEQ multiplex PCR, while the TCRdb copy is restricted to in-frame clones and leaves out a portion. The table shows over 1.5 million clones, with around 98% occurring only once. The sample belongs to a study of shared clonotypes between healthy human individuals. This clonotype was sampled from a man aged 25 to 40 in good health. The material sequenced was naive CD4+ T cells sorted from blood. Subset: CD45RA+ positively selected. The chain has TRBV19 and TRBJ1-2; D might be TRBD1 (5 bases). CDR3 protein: CASSIRGNYGYTF. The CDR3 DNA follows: TGTGCCAGTAGTATCCGGGGGAATTATGGCTACACCTTC.